The 19 T cell receptor beta chains in this list originate from one sample, sequenced in a study of T-cell memory formation after mild COVID-19. One entry per CDR3 protein results from TCRdb running MiXCR on the 5' RACE reads. The sample contains roughly 160,000 distinct CDR3 sequences, over 10% of which appear only once. The sample was PBMCs or a T cell subset sorted from them (not recorded which). The source of these receptors is a young man who had mild COVID-19 (a few samples of this study predate the infection). Cell type and time point are not known.

The chain recombines TRBV6-6 with TRBJ1-1; D ambiguous. The germline gives CDR1 MNHNY, CDR2 SVGAGI (reference sequence). This CDR3 contains 14 residues. V was cut by 2 bases and J by 8 bases, with 15 bases left in between. Here the CDR3 DNA reads TGTGCCAGCAGTTACCCGACCCTACCGGGGGAAGCTTTCTTT. It specifies CASSYPTLPGEAFF.

This clonotype was picked up a small number of times. The chain carries TRBV7-3 and TRBJ1-6; no clear D gene. Looked up from germline, CDR1 is SGHTA and CDR2 is FQGTGA. V was pared by 3 bases and J by 7 bases, with 4 bases between. The CDR3 length is 12 residues. The CDR3 spells CASSFNNSPLHF. CDR3 nucleotide sequence: TGTGCCAGCAGCTTTAACAATTCACCCCTCCACTTT.

The J gene is TRBJ2-1, the V gene TRBV3-1; D is uncertain. The CDR3 contains 10 residues. Germline V gene data show CDR1 as LGHDT and CDR2 as YNNKEL (reference sequence). The V gene lost 0 bases and the J gene lost 16 bases, with 7 bases spanning the gap. The chain's CDR3 is CASSQEILFF. In DNA form, the CDR3 reads TGTGCCAGCAGCCAAGAAATTTTATTCTTC.

V and J are TRBV5-6 and TRBJ2-3; 7 positions match TRBD2. The germline CDR1 and CDR2 sequences are SGHDT and YYEEEE. This CDR3 is built from 16 residues. J lost 3 bases, V lost 2 bases, and 9 bases had no gene match. CDR3 in DNA: TGTGCCAGCAGCTTCCGAGTCGCGGGGGATACAGATACGCAGTATTTT. Translated: CASSFRVAGDTDTQYF. Complete variable domain (other parts from reference TRBV5-6 and TRBJ2-3): DAGVTQSPTHLIKTRGQQVTLRCSPKSGHDTVSWYQQALGQGPQFIFQYYEEEERQRGNFPDRFSGHQFPNYSSELNVNALLLGDSALYLCASSFRVAGDTDTQYFGPGTRLTVL.

The chain is built from TRBV5-1 and TRBJ2-3; D is unclear. This CDR3 has 13 residues. Trimming took off 3 bases at V and 1 base at J, with 6 bases between the two ends. Germline lookup yields CDR1 SGHRS and CDR2 YFSETQ. The CDR3 sequence is CASSWAGTDTQYF. In DNA form, the CDR3 reads TGCGCCAGCAGCTGGGCAGGCACAGATACGCAGTATTTT.

The V call is TRBV7-9, the J call TRBJ1-5; tentative D call: TRBD1 (6 bases). Germline V CDR1 and CDR2: SEHNR, FQNEAQ (reference sequence). The germline V and J ends were trimmed by 5 bases and 6 bases, with 11 bases remaining between them. The CDR3 contains 13 residues. CDR3: CASSRTGTQPQHF. CDR3 nucleotides: TGTGCCAGCAGCCGAACAGGGACTCAGCCCCAGCATTTT.

This chain uses TRBV20-1 with TRBJ1-2, with 8 nucleotides matching TRBD1. Per germline, CDR1 DFQATT and CDR2 SNEGSKA (reference sequence). The J segment lost 7 bases and the V segment lost 5 bases, leaving 6 bases of the junction unmatched. The CDR3 covers 12 residues. The CDR3 DNA is TGCAGTGCTTCATTGCAGGGGGCTGGCTACACCTTC. Amino acid sequence: CSASLQGAGYTF.

The rearrangement uses TRBV5-1 and TRBJ2-3; no clear D. CDR3 size: 15 residues. CDR1 is SGHRS and CDR2 is YFSETQ in the germline V gene. Deletions cut 6 bases from V and 5 bases from J, with 19 bases between. The CDR3 sequence is CASTHQAYGLDTQYF. The CDR3 DNA follows: TGCGCCAGCACCCACCAAGCCTATGGGCTAGATACGCAGTATTTT.

The chain combines TRBV7-2 with TRBJ2-1; D gene uncertain. The CDR3 totals 12 residues. Germline V gives CDR1 SGHTA, CDR2 FQGNSA. Trimming took off 0 bases at V and 12 bases at J, with 9 bases between the two ends. The CDR3 nucleotides are TGTGCCAGCAGCTTAGCGACCCTCCCGCAGTTCTTC. Residues: CASSLATLPQFF.

This chain links TRBV4-3 with TRBJ2-1; 10 bases fit TRBD2. From germline, CDR1 is LGHNA and CDR2 YSLEER. The CDR3 is 15 residues long. Trimming at V came to 2 bases and at J to 4 bases, leaving 2 bases not matched to a gene. DNA for the CDR3: TGCGCCAGCAGCCAACCTAGCGGGGGTTACAATGAGCAGTTCTTC. Translated: CASSQPSGGYNEQFF.

This chain connects TRBV7-2 to TRBJ1-1; maybe TRBD1 (5 bases). This CDR3 is 16 amino acids long. In germline, CDR1 is SGHTA, CDR2 FQGNSA. With 2 bases removed from V and 1 base from J, the gap between germline ends came to 14 bases. For the CDR3, the DNA is TGTGCCAGCAGCTTAACTTCCGGGGCGGGGAACACTGAAGCTTTCTTT. This sequence encodes CASSLTSGAGNTEAFF. Full variable domain (missing parts from reference TRBV7-2 and TRBJ1-1): GAGVSQSPSNKVTEKGKDVELRCDPISGHTALYWYRQSLGQGLEFLIYFQGNSAPDKSGLPSDRFSAERTGGSVSTLTIQRTQQEDSAVYLCASSLTSGAGNTEAFFGQGTRLTVV.

The rearrangement joins TRBV24-1 to TRBJ2-1, with 7 bases aligning to TRBD2. Germline loops: CDR1 KGHDR, CDR2 SFDVKD. This CDR3 region has 15 residues. Trimming cost V 6 bases and J 7 bases; bases outside gene matches: 11. The CDR3 reads CATSSAGDPGNEQFF. The CDR3 nucleotides read TGTGCCACCAGTTCTGCGGGGGACCCCGGGAATGAGCAGTTCTTC.

This rearrangement joins TRBV27 to TRBJ2-7; 8 nucleotides align to TRBD1. The junction had 24 bases not matched to a gene; V was cut back by 7 bases and J by 4 bases. This CDR3 region has 19 residues. CDR1 MNHEY and CDR2 SMNVEV come from the germline V gene (reference sequence). CDR3 nucleotide sequence: TGTGCCAGCACCAATCGTGGGGTTAGACAGGGGTTGGGGGCTTACGAGCAGTACGTC. This gives the protein CASTNRGVRQGLGAYEQYV.

This clonotype showed up just a few times. This chain uses TRBV28 with TRBJ2-4, with D hard to call. V dropped 7 bases and J dropped 6 bases, with 10 bases sitting between them. This CDR3 contains 12 residues. The germline V gene has CDR1 MDHEN and CDR2 SYDVKM. CDR3 in amino acids: CASTSGGNIQYF. The CDR3, as DNA: TGTGCCAGCACTTCGGGTGGAAACATTCAGTACTTC.

This chain uses TRBV7-2 with TRBJ1-1, with TRBD1 identical over 9 bases. The junction had 3 bases not matched to a gene; V was cut back by 2 bases and J by 2 bases. Germline loops: CDR1 SGHTA, CDR2 FQGNSA. The CDR3 runs 15 residues. In DNA, the CDR3 is TGTGCCAGCAGCTTAACAGGGGGCTTCAACACTGAAGCTTTCTTT. It codes for CASSLTGGFNTEAFF.

The chain couples TRBV6-2 or TRBV6-3 to TRBJ1-2, with 9 bases aligning to TRBD1. The CDR3 totals 14 residues. The germline gives CDR1 MNHEY, CDR2 SVGEGT. The V and J ends lost 6 bases and 8 bases, in that order; junction bases with no gene match: 10. The CDR3 DNA follows: TGTGCCAGCAGCTCACAGGGGGCCCTTTCGGGCTACACCTTC. It specifies CASSSQGALSGYTF.

CDR3 nucleotide sequence: TGTGCCAGCAGCCTCGGAACCAGGGGTACTGAAGCTTTCTTT. This translates into CASSLGTRGTEAFF. This rearrangement joins TRBV11-2 to TRBJ1-1; TRBD1 might be the D (6 bases). Germline values: CDR1 SGHAT, CDR2 FQNNGV. With 5 bases removed from V and 5 bases from J, the gap between germline ends came to 15 bases. CDR3 length: 14 residues.

This clonotype was seen a few times. The chain joins TRBV4-1 to TRBJ2-7; 8 positions agree with TRBD1. J lost 7 bases, V lost 2 bases, and 10 bases had no gene match. The CDR3 covers 15 residues. Germline V gene sequence: CDR1 MGHRA, CDR2 YSYEKL. In DNA, the CDR3 is TGCGCCAGCAGCCAAACTGCTCAGGGGGCGGGAGAGCAGTACTTC. Translated, it gives CASSQTAQGAGEQYF.

This clonotype was observed a few times. The rearrangement links TRBV21-1 to TRBJ2-7. TRBV21-1 is assigned pseudogene status. The CDR3 sequence is 12 residues long. Here the CDR3 reads CASSKVRTEQYV. CDR3 nucleotide sequence: TGTGCCAGCAGCAAAGTACGAACCGAGCAGTACGTC.